This passage covers 26 T cell receptor beta chains from one sample sequenced in a study of cytomegalovirus exposure and HLA in healthy donors. Sequenced by immunoSEQ multiplex PCR; TCRdb stores in-frame clones only, minus some. The sample holds roughly 90,000 clones; roughly 92% are singletons and the top ten take about 1.1%. The sample consisted of PBMCs. These receptors were taken from a woman between 25 and 40 years old in good health and CMV-seropositive.

This chain uses TRBV2 with TRBJ2-3, with TRBD2 matching over 10 bases. The CDR3 extends over 16 amino acids. Germline trimming cut 2 bases from V and 2 bases from J; bases unmatched to any gene: 4. Germline loops: CDR1 SNHLY, CDR2 FYNNEI. The CDR3 DNA sequence: TGTGCCAGCAGTGAATTCGGGACTAGCGTCACAGATACGCAGTATTTT. Encoded protein: CASSEFGTSVTDTQYF.

The V and J genes are TRBV2 and TRBJ2-7; a weak D match, TRBD2 (5 bases). Trimming shortened V by 1 base and J by 6 bases, and 16 bases separated the two germline ends. Germline V lookup: CDR1 SNHLY, CDR2 FYNNEI. The CDR3 extends over 15 amino acids. CDR3 sequence reads: CASSEEEAPPLEQYF. The CDR3 bases are TGTGCCAGCAGTGAAGAGGAGGCACCACCACTCGAGCAGTACTTC.

The rearrangement joins TRBV5-1 to TRBJ2-1; 11 bases align to TRBD2. V was clipped by 5 bases and J by 5 bases; unmatched bases: 15. Germline V lookup: CDR1 SGHRS, CDR2 YFSETQ. This CDR3 has 18 residues. This CDR3 is CASRPLAGVTTRDNEQFF. The CDR3 region has the DNA TGCGCCAGCAGACCACTAGCGGGAGTCACCACTCGGGACAATGAGCAGTTCTTC.

The chain couples TRBV2 to TRBJ1-5, with no clear D. Germline V gene sequence: CDR1 SNHLY, CDR2 FYNNEI. The CDR3 spans 13 residues. V was clipped by 0 bases and J by 10 bases, with 10 bases between them. The CDR3 sequence is CASSEAPRHPQHF. The CDR3 DNA sequence: TGTGCCAGCAGTGAAGCGCCTCGACATCCCCAGCATTTT. The entire variable domain, with the rest obtained from reference TRBV2 and TRBJ1-5, is as follows: EPEVTQTPSHQVTQMGQEVILRCVPISNHLYFYWYRQILGQKVEFLVSFYNNEISEKSEIFDDQFSVERPDGSNFTLKIRSTKLEDSAMYFCASSEAPRHPQHFGDGTRLSIL.

This chain links TRBV30 with TRBJ1-2, with D hard to call. The length of the CDR3 is 13 residues. Germline V gene sequence: CDR1 GTSNPN, CDR2 SVGIG (reference sequence). Trimming pared 5 bases from V and 3 bases from J, leaving 13 bases between. In DNA form, the CDR3 reads TGTGCCTGGGGCACGGAGCTCGACTATGGCTACACCTTC. Residues: CAWGTELDYGYTF. Supplemented by reference TRBV30 and TRBJ1-2, the full variable domain reads SQTIHQWPATLVQPVGSPLSLECTVEGTSNPNLYWYRQAAGRGLQLLFYSVGIGQISSEVPQNLSASRPQDRQFILSSKKLLLSDSGFYLCAWGTELDYGYTFGSGTRLTVV.

V usage is TRBV7-9 and J usage is TRBJ2-3; perhaps TRBD1 as D (6 bases). Germline V gene lookup returns CDR1 SEHNR and CDR2 FQNEAQ (reference sequence). V shed 5 bases and J shed 3 bases, with 21 bases lying between them. This CDR3 is 17 amino acids long. CDR3 sequence: CASSPRFGRGSTDTQYF. The CDR3, as DNA: TGTGCCAGCAGCCCGAGATTTGGCAGGGGAAGTACAGATACGCAGTATTTT. Looking up the rest from reference TRBV7-9 and TRBJ2-3 gives the full variable domain: DTGVSQNPRHKITKRGQNVTFRCDPISEHNRLYWYRQTLGQGPEFLTYFQNEAQLEKSRLLSDRFSAERPKGSFSTLEIQRTEQGDSAMYLCASSPRFGRGSTDTQYFGPGTRLTVL.

This sequence joins TRBV19 and TRBJ2-3; possible D gene TRBD2, 6 bases. Trimming stripped 4 bases from V and 3 bases from J, with 14 bases between. The CDR3 contains 15 residues. Germline-derived CDR1 and CDR2 are LNHDA and SQIVND (reference sequence). CDR3 region: CASSSSGLGTDTQYF. The CDR3 DNA reads as TGTGCCAGTAGTAGTTCGGGACTCGGTACAGATACGCAGTATTTT.

The chain has TRBV27 and TRBJ2-2; a weak D match, TRBD2 (5 bases). The germline V and J ends were trimmed by 7 bases and 2 bases, with 20 bases remaining between them. CDR1 and CDR2 from the germline V gene are MNHEY and SMNVEV (reference sequence). This CDR3 region has 17 residues. CDR3 in DNA: TGTGCCAGCACCCCTCGGCGGGCCCCCTTTAACACCGGGGAGCTGTTTTTT. Translation: CASTPRRAPFNTGELFF.

The rearrangement uses TRBV6-6 and TRBJ2-7; D is unclear. The V and J ends lost 2 bases and 7 bases respectively, with 18 bases between them. The CDR3 is made up of 15 amino acids. The germline CDR1 and CDR2 sequences are MNHNY and SVGAGI (reference sequence). In nucleotides, the CDR3 is TGTGCCAGCAGTTACGACTTGGCGAGAGCCTGGGAGCAGTACTTC. It codes for CASSYDLARAWEQYF.

The chain is built from TRBV7-9 and TRBJ2-1, with a possible D match to TRBD1 (5 bases). Germline V gene sequence: CDR1 SEHNR, CDR2 FQNEAQ (reference sequence). The CDR3 consists of 13 residues. Trimming shortened V by 7 bases and J by 3 bases, and 10 bases separated the two germline ends. CDR3 bases: TGTGCCAGCACTGATGACAGCTACAATGAGCAGTTCTTC. It codes for CASTDDSYNEQFF.

V and J are TRBV18 and TRBJ1-1; D may be TRBD1 (6 bases). V lost 6 bases and J lost 0, with 14 bases in between. The V gene's germline CDR1 is KGHSH and CDR2 LQKENI. The CDR3 has 15 amino acids. The CDR3: CASSPQGSMNTEAFF. The CDR3 DNA follows: TGTGCCAGCTCCCCGCAGGGGTCAATGAACACTGAAGCTTTCTTT.

The chain joins TRBV7-9 to TRBJ1-2, with 9 bases that match TRBD1. The germline CDR1 and CDR2 sequences are SEHNR and FQNEAQ (reference sequence). The CDR3 has 15 residues. The V and J ends lost 5 bases and 2 bases, in that order; junction bases with no gene match: 6. This CDR3 is CASSETGGRNYGYTF. In DNA, the CDR3 is TGTGCCAGCAGCGAAACAGGGGGCCGGAACTATGGCTACACCTTC. Drawing the rest from reference TRBV7-9 and TRBJ1-2, the complete variable domain is DTGVSQNPRHKITKRGQNVTFRCDPISEHNRLYWYRQTLGQGPEFLTYFQNEAQLEKSRLLSDRFSAERPKGSFSTLEIQRTEQGDSAMYLCASSETGGRNYGYTFGSGTRLTVV.

This clone was seen just once. V and J are TRBV9 and TRBJ2-1; 7 bases are a match to TRBD1. The CDR3 is made up of 15 amino acids. Germline CDR1 SGDLS, CDR2 YYNGEE. V was clipped by 2 bases and J by 2 bases; unmatched bases: 4. The chain's CDR3 is CASSVRDRAYNEQFF. In DNA form, the CDR3 reads TGTGCCAGCAGCGTCCGGGACAGAGCCTACAATGAGCAGTTCTTC.

This chain connects TRBV28 to TRBJ1-5, with TRBD1 matching 8 bases. Germline trimming cut 6 bases from V and 1 base from J; bases unmatched to any gene: 5. The V gene's germline CDR1 is MDHEN and CDR2 SYDVKM. This CDR3 is built from 15 residues. The CDR3 loop is CASRPQGGSNQPQHF. The CDR3 DNA reads TGTGCCAGCAGGCCACAGGGGGGGAGCAATCAGCCCCAGCATTTT.

The chain carries TRBV2 and TRBJ2-2; a possible D gene is TRBD1 (6 bases). CDR1 and CDR2 (germline): SNHLY, FYNNEI. This CDR3 comprises 15 residues. V was cut by 6 bases and J by 4 bases, with 15 bases left in between. CDR3 sequence (DNA): TGTGCCAGCAGGGAACAGGGCTTTGTCACCGGGGAGCTGTTTTTT. The encoded protein is CASREQGFVTGELFF.

The gene calls are TRBV11-2 and TRBJ2-2; D may be TRBD2 (6 bases). The CDR3 sequence is 14 residues long. Trimming took 6 bases from V and 6 from J, leaving 14 bases between them. Germline V gene data show CDR1 as SGHAT and CDR2 as FQNNGV. In DNA, the CDR3 is TGTGCCAGCAGGCCGGTAGCGGTGGCCGGGGAGCTGTTTTTT. It yields the protein CASRPVAVAGELFF.

The sample holds one count of this clone. The V and J genes are TRBV11-2 and TRBJ2-5; 7 positions agree with TRBD2. The germline gives CDR1 SGHAT, CDR2 FQNNGV. V trimming: 5 bases; J trimming: 5 bases; junction bases outside the gene matches: 14. This CDR3 comprises 16 residues. CDR3 sequence (DNA): TGTGCCAGCAGCCCTAGCGGAGGCGTAAGGGGCGAGACCCAGTACTTC. Protein product: CASSPSGGVRGETQYF.

The V and J genes are TRBV7-8 and TRBJ1-2; the D is unclear. The V and J ends lost 1 base and 8 bases respectively, with 11 bases between them. This CDR3 comprises 13 residues. The germline V gene has CDR1 SGHVS and CDR2 FQNEAQ. The CDR3 sequence is CASSLGWSEGYTF. DNA for the CDR3: TGTGCCAGCAGCTTAGGATGGTCTGAGGGCTACACCTTC.

The chain combines TRBV10-3 with TRBJ2-1, with 16 bases lining up with TRBD2. The CDR3 is made up of 20 amino acids. Germline CDR1 reads ENHRY; CDR2 reads SYGVKD. With V trimmed by 3 bases and J by 5 bases, 13 bases remained unmatched. The CDR3: CAISDDMGLAGGFIHNEQFF. CDR3 nucleotides: TGTGCCATCAGTGATGATATGGGACTAGCGGGAGGGTTCATCCACAATGAGCAGTTCTTC.

The chain couples TRBV9 to TRBJ2-2, with a weak D call TRBD1 (6 bases). Trimming removed 0 bases at V and 0 bases at J, with 9 bases between. From germline, CDR1 is SGDLS and CDR2 YYNGEE. The CDR3 runs 16 residues. Here the CDR3 reads CASSVGTGSNTGELFF. The CDR3 DNA is TGTGCCAGCAGCGTAGGTACAGGGTCGAACACCGGGGAGCTGTTTTTT.

This chain joins TRBV2 and TRBJ1-4; TRBD1 agrees at 8 bases. Germline loops: CDR1 SNHLY, CDR2 FYNNEI. V lost 6 bases to trimming and J lost 6 bases; unmatched junction nucleotides: 3. The CDR3 is 13 amino acids. CDR3 DNA sequence: TGTGCCAGCAGACAGGGGGGTGATGAAAAACTGTTTTTT. Its protein product is CASRQGGDEKLFF.

The chain is built from TRBV19 and TRBJ2-3; 12 positions agree with TRBD2. The CDR3 spans 16 residues. The germline gives CDR1 LNHDA, CDR2 SQIVND (reference sequence). Trimming at V came to 4 bases and at J to 1 base, leaving 3 bases not matched to a gene. CDR3 bases: TGTGCCAGTAGTACCAGACTAGCGGGAGGCACAGATACGCAGTATTTT. It is translated as CASSTRLAGGTDTQYF.

This clone has only one observation. V is TRBV21-1 and J is TRBJ1-5; TRBD1 is taken as the D call from the table, unchecked against the DNA. TRBV21-1 is a known pseudogene. There are 15 residues in the CDR3. For the CDR3, the DNA is TGTGCCAGCAACTCCCGGGACAGCAGCAATCAGCCCCAGCATTTT. Residues: CASNSRDSSNQPQHF.

V gene TRBV6-5 combines with J gene TRBJ2-4, with TRBD2 as a possible D gene (6 bases). The germline V gene encodes CDR1 MNHEY and CDR2 SVGAGI. V lost 2 bases and J lost 9, with 14 bases in between. This CDR3 contains 14 residues. Here the CDR3 reads CASSYGSEGTIQYF. As DNA, the CDR3 is TGTGCCAGCAGTTACGGGTCGGAGGGGACCATTCAGTACTTC.

J is TRBJ2-7 and V is TRBV28, with TRBD2 as a possible D gene (5 bases). CDR1 is MDHEN and CDR2 is SYDVKM in the germline V gene. The V end was cut by 6 bases, the J end by 3 bases, with 6 bases between. This CDR3 region has 11 residues. The CDR3 DNA sequence: TGTGCCAGCAGCGGGAACTACGAGCAGTACTTC. Encoded protein: CASSGNYEQYF.

V is TRBV18 and J is TRBJ1-4; 7 nucleotides line up with TRBD1. The ends lost 3 bases at V and 8 bases at J; junction bases unmatched: 3. The CDR3 consists of 13 residues. Germline values: CDR1 KGHSH, CDR2 LQKENI. This CDR3 reads CASSPQQGEKLFF. The CDR3 coding sequence is TGTGCCAGCTCACCCCAACAGGGGGAAAAACTGTTTTTT.